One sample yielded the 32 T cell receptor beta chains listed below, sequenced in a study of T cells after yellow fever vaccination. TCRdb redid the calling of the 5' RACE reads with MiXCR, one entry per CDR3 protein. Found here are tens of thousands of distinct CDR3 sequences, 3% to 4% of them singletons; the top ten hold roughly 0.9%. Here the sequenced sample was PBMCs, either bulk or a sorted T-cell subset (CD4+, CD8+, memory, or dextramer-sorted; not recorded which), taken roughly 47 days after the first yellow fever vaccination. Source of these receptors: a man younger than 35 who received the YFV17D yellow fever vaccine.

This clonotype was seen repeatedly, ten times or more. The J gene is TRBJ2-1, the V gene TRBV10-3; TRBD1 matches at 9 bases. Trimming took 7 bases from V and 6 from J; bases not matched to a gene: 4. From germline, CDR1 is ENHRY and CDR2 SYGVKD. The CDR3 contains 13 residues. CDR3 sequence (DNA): TGTGCCATCACTCTGGACAGGGGCAATGAGCAGTTCTTC. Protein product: CAITLDRGNEQFF.

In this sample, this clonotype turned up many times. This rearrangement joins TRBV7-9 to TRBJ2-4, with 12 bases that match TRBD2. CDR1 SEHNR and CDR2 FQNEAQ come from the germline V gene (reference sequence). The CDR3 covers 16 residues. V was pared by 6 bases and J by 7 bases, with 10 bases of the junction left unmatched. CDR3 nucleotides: TGTGCCAGCAGTCCGACTAGCGGGGGTGGGTGGAACATTCAGTACTTC. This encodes CASSPTSGGGWNIQYF.

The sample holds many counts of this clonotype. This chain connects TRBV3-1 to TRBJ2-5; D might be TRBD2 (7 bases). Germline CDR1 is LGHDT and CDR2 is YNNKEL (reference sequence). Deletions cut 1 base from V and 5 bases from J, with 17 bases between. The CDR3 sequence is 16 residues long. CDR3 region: CASSQGYGGPGETQYF. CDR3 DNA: TGTGCCAGCAGCCAAGGATACGGGGGGCCTGGGGAGACCCAGTACTTC.

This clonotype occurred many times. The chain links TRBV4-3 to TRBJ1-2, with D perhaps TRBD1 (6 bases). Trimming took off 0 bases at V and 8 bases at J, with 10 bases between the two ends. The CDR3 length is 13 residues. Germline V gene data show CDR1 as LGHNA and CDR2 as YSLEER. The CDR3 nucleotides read TGCGCCAGCAGCCAAGACAGGGGAAGGGGCTACACCTTC. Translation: CASSQDRGRGYTF.

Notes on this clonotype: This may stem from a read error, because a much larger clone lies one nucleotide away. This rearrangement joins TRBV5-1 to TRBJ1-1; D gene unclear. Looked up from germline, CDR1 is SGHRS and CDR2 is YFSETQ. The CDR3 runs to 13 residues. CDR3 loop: CASTLQVNPEAFF. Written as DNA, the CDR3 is TGCGCCAGTACCCTTCAGGTGAACCCTGAAGCTTTCTTT.

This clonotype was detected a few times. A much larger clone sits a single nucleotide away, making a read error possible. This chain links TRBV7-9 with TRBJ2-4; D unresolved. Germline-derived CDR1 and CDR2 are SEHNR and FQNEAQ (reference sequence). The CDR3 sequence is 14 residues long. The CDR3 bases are TGTGCCAGCAGCTTAGAAGTAGCCAAAAACATGCAGTACTTC. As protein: CASSLEVAKNMQYF.

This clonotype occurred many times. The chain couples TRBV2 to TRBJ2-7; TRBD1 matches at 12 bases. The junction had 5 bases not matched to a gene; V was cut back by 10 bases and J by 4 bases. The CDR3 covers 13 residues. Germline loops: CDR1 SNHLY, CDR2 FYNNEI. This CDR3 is CANSGQGAYEQYF. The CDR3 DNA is TGTGCCAACTCGGGACAGGGGGCTTACGAGCAGTACTTC. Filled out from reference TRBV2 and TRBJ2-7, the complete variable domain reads EPEVTQTPSHQVTQMGQEVILRCVPISNHLYFYWYRQILGQKVEFLVSFYNNEISEKSEIFDDQFSVERPDGSNFTLKIRSTKLEDSAMYFCANSGQGAYEQYFGPGTRLTVT.

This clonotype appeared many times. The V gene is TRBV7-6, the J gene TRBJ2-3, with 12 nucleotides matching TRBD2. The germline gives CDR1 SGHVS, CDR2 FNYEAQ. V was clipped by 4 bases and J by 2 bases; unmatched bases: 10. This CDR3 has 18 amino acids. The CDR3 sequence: CASSSGASGGGLTDTQYF. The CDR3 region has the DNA TGTGCCAGCAGCTCGGGGGCTAGCGGGGGGGGTCTCACAGATACGCAGTATTTT.

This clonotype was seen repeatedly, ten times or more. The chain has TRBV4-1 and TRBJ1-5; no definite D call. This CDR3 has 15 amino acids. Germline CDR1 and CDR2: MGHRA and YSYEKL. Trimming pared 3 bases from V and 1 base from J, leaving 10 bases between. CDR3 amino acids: CASSHRSVSNQPQHF. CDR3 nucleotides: TGCGCCAGCAGCCACCGCTCGGTGAGCAATCAGCCCCAGCATTTT.

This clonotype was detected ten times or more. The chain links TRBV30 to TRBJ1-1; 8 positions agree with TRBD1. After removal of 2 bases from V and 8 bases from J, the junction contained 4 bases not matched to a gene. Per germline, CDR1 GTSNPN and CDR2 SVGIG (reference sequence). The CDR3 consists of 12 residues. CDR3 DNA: TGTGCCTGGAGTCACCAGGGGGCCGAAGCTTTCTTT. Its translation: CAWSHQGAEAFF.

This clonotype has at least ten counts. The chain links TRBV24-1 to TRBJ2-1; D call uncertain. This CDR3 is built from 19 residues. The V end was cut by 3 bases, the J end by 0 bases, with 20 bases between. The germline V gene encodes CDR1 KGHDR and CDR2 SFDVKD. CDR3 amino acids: CATSDTLRQPSTSYNEQFF. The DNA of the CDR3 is TGTGCCACCAGTGATACACTCCGGCAGCCCTCCACCTCCTACAATGAGCAGTTCTTC.

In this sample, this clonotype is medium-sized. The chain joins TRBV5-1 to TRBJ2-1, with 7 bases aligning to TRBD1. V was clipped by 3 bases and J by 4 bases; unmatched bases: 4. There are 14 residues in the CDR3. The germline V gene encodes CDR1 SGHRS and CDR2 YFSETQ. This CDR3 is CASSWDSNYNEQFF. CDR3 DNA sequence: TGCGCCAGCAGCTGGGACAGTAATTACAATGAGCAGTTCTTC.

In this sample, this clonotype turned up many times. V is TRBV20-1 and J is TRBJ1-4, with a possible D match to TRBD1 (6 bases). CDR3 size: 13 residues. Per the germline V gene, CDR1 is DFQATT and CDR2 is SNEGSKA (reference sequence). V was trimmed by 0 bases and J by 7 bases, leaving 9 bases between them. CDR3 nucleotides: TGCAGTGCTAGAGAGGGGGCTTTTGAAAAACTGTTTTTT. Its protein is CSAREGAFEKLFF.

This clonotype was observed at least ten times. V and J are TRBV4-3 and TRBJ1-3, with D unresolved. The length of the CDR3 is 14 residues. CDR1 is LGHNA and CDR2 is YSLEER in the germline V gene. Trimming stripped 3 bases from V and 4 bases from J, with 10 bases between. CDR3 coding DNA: TGCGCCAGCAGCCACGAGGTAACCGGAAACACCATATATTTT. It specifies CASSHEVTGNTIYF.

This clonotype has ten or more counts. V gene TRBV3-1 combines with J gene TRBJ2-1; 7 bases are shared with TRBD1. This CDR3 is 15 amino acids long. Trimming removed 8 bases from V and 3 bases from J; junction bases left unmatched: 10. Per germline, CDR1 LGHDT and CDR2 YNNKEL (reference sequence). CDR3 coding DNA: TGTGCCAGCCAAACAGGGGATGGTAACTACAATGAGCAGTTCTTC. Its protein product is CASQTGDGNYNEQFF.

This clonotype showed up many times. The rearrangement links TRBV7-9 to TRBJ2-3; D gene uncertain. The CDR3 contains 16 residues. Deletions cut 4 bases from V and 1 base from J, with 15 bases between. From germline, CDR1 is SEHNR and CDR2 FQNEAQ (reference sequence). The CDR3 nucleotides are TGTGCCAGCAGCTCCTACTCGGCCCCCGGCACAGATACGCAGTATTTT. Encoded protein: CASSSYSAPGTDTQYF.

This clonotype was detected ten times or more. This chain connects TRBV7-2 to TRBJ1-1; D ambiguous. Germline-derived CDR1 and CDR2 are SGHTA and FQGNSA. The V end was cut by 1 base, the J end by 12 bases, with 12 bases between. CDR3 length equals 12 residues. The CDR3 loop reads CASSLVGPFSFF. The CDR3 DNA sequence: TGTGCCAGCAGCTTAGTCGGGCCTTTTTCTTTCTTT.

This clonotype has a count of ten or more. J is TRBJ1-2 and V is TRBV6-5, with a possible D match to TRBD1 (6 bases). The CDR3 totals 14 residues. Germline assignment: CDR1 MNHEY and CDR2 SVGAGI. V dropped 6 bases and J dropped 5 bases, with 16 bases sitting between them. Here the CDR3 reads CASRSGTRAYGYTF. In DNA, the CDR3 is TGTGCCAGCAGGTCCGGGACACGGGCGTATGGCTACACCTTC.

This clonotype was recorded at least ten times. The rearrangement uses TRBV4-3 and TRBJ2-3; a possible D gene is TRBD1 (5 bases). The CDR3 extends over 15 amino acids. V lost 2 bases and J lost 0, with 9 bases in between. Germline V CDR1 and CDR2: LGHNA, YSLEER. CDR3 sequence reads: CASSQTGISTDTQYF. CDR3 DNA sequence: TGCGCCAGCAGCCAAACAGGAATAAGCACAGATACGCAGTATTTT.

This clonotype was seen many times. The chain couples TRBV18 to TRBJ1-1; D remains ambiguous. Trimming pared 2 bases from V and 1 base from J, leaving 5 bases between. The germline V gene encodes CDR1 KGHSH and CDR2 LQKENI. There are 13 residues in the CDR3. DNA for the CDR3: TGTGCCAGCTCACCAGTCTCGAACACTGAAGCTTTCTTT. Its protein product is CASSPVSNTEAFF.

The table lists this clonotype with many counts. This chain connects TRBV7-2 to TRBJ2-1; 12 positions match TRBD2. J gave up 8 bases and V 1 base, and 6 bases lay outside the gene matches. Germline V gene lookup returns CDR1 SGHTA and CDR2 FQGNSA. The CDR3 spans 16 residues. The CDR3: CASSLEGLAGGHEQFF. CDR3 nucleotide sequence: TGTGCCAGCAGCTTAGAAGGTCTAGCGGGGGGGCATGAGCAGTTCTTC. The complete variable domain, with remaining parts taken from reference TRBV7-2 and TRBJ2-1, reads GAGVSQSPSNKVTEKGKDVELRCDPISGHTALYWYRQSLGQGLEFLIYFQGNSAPDKSGLPSDRFSAERTGGSVSTLTIQRTQQEDSAVYLCASSLEGLAGGHEQFFGPGTRLTVL.

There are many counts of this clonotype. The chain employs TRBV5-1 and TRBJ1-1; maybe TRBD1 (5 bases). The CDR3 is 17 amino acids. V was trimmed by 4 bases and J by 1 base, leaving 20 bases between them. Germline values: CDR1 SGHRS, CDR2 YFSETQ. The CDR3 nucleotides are TGCGCCAGCAGCGATCAACCCCAGCAGGGAGCGAACACTGAAGCTTTCTTT. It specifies CASSDQPQQGANTEAFF.

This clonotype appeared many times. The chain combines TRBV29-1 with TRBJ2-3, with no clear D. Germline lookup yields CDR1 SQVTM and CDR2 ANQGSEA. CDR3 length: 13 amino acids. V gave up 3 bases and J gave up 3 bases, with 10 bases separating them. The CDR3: CSVDPFLTDTQYF. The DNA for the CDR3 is TGCAGCGTTGATCCCTTCTTGACAGATACGCAGTATTTT.

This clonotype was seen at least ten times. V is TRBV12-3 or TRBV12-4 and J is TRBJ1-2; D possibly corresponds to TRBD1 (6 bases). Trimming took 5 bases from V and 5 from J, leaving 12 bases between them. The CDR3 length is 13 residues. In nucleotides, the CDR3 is TGTGCCAGCAGTCCAGGGGATGGGTATGGCTACACCTTC. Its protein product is CASSPGDGYGYTF.

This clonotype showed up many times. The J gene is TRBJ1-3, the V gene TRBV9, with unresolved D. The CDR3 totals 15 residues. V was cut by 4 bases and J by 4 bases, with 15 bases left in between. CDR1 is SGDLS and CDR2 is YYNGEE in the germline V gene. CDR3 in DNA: TGTGCCAGCAGCTCCGTGGAAGGAGTAGGAAACACCATATATTTT. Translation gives CASSSVEGVGNTIYF.

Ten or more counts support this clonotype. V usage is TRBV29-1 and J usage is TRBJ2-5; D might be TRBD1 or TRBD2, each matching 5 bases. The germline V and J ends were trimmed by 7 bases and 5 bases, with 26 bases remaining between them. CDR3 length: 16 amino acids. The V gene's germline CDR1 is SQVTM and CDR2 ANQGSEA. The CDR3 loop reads CSAKHSLTGTQETQYF. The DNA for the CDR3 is TGCAGCGCCAAACACTCGCTCACCGGGACCCAGGAGACCCAGTACTTC.

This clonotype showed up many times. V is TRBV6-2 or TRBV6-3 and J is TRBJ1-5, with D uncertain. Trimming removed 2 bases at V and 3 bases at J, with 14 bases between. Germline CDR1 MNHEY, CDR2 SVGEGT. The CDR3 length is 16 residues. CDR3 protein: CASSYAPATNNQPQHF. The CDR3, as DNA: TGTGCCAGCAGTTACGCTCCAGCGACCAACAATCAGCCCCAGCATTTT.

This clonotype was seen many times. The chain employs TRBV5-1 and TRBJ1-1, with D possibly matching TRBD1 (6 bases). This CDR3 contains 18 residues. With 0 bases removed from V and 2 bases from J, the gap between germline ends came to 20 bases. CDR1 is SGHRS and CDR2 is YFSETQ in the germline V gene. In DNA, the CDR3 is TGCGCCAGCAGCTTGGCCGGAGGCCTTAGAGGGGGAAACACTGAAGCTTTCTTT. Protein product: CASSLAGGLRGGNTEAFF.

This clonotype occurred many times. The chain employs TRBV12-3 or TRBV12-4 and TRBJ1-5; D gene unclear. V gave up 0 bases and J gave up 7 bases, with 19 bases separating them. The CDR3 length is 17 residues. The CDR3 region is CASSLAPRPEGWQPQHF. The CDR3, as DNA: TGTGCCAGCAGTTTAGCGCCCAGGCCCGAAGGGTGGCAGCCCCAGCATTTT.

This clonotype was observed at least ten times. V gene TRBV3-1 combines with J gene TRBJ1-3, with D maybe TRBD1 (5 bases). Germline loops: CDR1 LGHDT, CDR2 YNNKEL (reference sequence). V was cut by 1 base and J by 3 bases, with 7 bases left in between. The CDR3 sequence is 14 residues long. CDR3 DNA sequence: TGTGCCAGCAGCCAAGGGGACGGTGGAAACACCATATATTTT. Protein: CASSQGDGGNTIYF. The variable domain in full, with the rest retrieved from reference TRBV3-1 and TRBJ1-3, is DTAVSQTPKYLVTQMGNDKSIKCEQNLGHDTMYWYKQDSKKFLKIMFSYNNKELIINETVPNRFSPKSPDKAHLNLHINSLELGDSAVYFCASSQGDGGNTIYFGEGSWLTVV.

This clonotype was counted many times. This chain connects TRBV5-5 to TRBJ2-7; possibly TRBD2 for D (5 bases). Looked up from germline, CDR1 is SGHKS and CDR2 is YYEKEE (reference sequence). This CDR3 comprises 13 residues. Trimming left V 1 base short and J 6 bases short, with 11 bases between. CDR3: CASSLRTAGEQYF. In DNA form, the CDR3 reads TGTGCCAGCAGCTTGAGGACTGCTGGCGAGCAGTACTTC.

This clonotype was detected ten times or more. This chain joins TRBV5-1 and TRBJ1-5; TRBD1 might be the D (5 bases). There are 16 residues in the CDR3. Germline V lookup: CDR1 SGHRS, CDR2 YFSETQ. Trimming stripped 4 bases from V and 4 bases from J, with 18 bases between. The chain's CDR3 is CASSPKGDGENQPQHF. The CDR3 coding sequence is TGCGCCAGCAGCCCGAAAGGGGACGGAGAAAATCAGCCCCAGCATTTT.